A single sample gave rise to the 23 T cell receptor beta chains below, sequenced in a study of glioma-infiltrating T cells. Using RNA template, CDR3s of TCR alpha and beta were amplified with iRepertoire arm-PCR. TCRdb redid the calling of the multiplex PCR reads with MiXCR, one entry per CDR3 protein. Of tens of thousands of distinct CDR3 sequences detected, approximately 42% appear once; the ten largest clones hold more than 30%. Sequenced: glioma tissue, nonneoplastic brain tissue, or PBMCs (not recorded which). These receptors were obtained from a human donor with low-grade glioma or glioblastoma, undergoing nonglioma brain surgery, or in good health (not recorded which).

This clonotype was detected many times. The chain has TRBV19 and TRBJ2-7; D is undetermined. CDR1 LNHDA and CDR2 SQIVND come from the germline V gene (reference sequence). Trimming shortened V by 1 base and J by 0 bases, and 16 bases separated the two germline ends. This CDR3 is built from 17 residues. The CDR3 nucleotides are TGTGCCAGTAGTATAGGGAAGGGTTCAAGGCCCTCCTACGAGCAGTACTTC. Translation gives CASSIGKGSRPSYEQYF.

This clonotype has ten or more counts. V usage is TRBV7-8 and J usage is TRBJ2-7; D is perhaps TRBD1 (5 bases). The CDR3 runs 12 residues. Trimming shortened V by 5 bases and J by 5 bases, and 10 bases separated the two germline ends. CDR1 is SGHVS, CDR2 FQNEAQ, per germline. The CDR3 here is CASSEQVHEQYF. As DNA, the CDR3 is TGTGCCAGCAGCGAACAGGTCCACGAGCAGTACTTC.

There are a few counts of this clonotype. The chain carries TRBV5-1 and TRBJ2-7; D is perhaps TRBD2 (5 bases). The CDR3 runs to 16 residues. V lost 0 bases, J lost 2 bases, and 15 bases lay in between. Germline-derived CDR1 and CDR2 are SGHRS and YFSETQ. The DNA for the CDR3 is TGCGCCAGCAGCTTGGCCACGAGCGGAGCGGCCTACGAGCAGTACTTC. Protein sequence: CASSLATSGAAYEQYF.

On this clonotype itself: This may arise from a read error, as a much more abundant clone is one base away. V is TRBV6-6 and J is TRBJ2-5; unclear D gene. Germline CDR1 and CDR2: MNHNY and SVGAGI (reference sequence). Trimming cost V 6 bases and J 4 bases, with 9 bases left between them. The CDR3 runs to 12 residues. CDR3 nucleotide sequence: TGTGCCAGCAGCCACAAAGTAGAGACCCAGTACTTC. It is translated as CASSHKVETQYF.

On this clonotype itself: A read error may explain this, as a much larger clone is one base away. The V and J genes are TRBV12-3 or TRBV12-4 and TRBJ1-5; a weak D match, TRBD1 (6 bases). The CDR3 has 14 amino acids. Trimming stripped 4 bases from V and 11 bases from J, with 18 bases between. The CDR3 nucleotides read TGTGCCAGCAGTTCTGACAGGTGGCTGGGGACCCAGCATTTT. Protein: CASSSDRWLGTQHF.

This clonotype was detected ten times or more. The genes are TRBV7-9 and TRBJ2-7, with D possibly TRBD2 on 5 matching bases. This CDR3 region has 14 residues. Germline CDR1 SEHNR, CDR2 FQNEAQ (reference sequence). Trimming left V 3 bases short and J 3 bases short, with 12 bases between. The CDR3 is CASSFAAGNYEQYF. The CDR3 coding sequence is TGTGCCAGCAGCTTCGCGGCCGGGAACTACGAGCAGTACTTC.

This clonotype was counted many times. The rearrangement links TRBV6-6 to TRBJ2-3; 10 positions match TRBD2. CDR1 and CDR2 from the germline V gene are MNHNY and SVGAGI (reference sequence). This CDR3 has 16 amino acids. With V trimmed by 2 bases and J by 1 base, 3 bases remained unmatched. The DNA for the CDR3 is TGTGCCAGCAGTTACAAAACTAGCGGGGGCACAGATACGCAGTATTTT. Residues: CASSYKTSGGTDTQYF.

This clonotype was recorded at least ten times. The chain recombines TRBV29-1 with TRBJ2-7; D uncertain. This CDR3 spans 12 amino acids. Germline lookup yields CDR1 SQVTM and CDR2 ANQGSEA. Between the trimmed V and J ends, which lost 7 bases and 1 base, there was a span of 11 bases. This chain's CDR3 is CSATDRSYEQYF. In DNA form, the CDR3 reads TGCAGCGCTACGGACCGATCCTACGAGCAGTACTTC.

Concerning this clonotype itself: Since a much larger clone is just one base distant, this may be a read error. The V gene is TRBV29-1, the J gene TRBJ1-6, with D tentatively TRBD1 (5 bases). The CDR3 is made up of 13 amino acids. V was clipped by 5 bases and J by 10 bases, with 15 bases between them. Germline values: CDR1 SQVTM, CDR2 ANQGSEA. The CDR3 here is CSVRGHPYSPLHF. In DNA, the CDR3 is TGCAGCGTTAGGGGCCACCCGTACTCACCCCTCCACTTT.

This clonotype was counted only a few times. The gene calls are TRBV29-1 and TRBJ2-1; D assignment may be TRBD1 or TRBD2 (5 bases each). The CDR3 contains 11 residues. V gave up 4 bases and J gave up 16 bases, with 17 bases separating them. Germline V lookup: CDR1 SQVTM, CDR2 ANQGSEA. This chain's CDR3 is CSVVGVALQFF. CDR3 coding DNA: TGCAGCGTTGTGGGGGTAGCTTTACAATTCTTC.

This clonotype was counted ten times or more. CDR3 coding DNA: TGCAGTGCTAGACCCACTATAGCAGATACGCAGTATTTT. Amino acid sequence: CSARPTIADTQYF. The rearrangement uses TRBV20-1 and TRBJ2-3, with D unclear. V was pared by 2 bases and J by 4 bases, with 10 bases between. From germline, CDR1 is DFQATT and CDR2 SNEGSKA (reference sequence). This CDR3 has 13 amino acids.

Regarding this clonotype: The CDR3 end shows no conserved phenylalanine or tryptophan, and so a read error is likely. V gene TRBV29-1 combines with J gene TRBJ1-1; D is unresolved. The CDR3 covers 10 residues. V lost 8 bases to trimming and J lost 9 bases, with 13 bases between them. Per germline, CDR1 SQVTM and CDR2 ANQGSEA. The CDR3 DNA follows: TGCAGCATTCAAAACGCTAAAGCTTTCTCT. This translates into CSIQNAKAFS.

In DNA form, the CDR3 reads TGCAGCGTTGAAGACTGCGGGGCAGAATCCTACAATGAGCAGTTCTTC. Amino acids: CSVEDCGAESYNEQFF. This chain links TRBV29-1 with TRBJ2-1, with D possibly TRBD2 on 6 matching bases. Germline V lookup: CDR1 SQVTM, CDR2 ANQGSEA. The CDR3 length is 16 residues. Trimming stripped 0 bases from V and 1 base from J, with 13 bases between.

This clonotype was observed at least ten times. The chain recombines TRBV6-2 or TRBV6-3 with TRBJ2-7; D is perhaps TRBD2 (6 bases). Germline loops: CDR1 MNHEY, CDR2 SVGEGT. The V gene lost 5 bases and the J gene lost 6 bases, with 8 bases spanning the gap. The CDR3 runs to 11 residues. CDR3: CASSGGGEQYF. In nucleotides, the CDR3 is TGTGCCAGCAGTGGGGGAGGCGAGCAGTACTTC.

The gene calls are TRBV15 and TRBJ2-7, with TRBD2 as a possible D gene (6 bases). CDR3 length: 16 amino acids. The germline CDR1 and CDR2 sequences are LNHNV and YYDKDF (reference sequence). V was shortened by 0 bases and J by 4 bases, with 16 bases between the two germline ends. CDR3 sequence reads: CATSREEGDVGYEQYF. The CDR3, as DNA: TGTGCCACCAGCAGAGAGGAGGGTGATGTCGGATACGAGCAGTACTTC.

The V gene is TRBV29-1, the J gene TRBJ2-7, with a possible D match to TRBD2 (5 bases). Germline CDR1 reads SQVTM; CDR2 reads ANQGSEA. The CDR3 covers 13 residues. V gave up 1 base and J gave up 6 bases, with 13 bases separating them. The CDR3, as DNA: TGCAGCGTTGAAGGACACGGTGGACTCGAGCAGTACTTC. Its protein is CSVEGHGGLEQYF.

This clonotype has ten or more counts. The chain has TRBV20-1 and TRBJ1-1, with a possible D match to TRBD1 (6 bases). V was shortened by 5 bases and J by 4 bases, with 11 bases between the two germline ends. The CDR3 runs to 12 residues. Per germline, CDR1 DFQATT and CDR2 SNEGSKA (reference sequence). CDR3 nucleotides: TGCAGTGCTCGCAGGGGTGGCACTGAAGCTTTCTTT. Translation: CSARRGGTEAFF.

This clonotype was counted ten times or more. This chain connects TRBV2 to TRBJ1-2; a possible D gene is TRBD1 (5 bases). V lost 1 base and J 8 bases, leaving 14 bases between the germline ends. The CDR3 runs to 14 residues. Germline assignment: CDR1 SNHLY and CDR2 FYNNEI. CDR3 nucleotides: TGTGCCAGCAGTGAAGTTGGGGACCCACTGGGCTACACCTTC. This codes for CASSEVGDPLGYTF.

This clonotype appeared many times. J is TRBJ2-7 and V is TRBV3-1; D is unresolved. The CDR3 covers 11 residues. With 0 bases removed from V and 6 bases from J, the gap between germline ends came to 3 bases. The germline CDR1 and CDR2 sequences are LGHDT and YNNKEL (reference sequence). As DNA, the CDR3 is TGTGCCAGCAGCCAAGATTCCGAGCAGTACTTC. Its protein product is CASSQDSEQYF.

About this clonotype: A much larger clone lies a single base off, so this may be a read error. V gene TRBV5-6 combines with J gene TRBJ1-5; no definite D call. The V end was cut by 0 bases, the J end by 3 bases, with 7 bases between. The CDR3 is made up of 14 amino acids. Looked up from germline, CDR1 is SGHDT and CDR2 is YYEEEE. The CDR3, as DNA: TGTGCCAGCAGCTTGGGACAATTCAATCAGCCCCAGCATTTT. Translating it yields CASSLGQFNQPQHF.

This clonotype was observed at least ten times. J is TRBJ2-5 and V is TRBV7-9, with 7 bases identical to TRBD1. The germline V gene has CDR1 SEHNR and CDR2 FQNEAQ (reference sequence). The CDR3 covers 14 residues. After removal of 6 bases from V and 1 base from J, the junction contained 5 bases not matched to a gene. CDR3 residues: CASRNRGPQETQYF. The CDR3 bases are TGTGCCAGCAGAAACAGGGGCCCCCAAGAGACCCAGTACTTC. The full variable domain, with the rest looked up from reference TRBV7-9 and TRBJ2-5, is DTGVSQNPRHKITKRGQNVTFRCDPISEHNRLYWYRQTLGQGPEFLTYFQNEAQLEKSRLLSDRFSAERPKGSFSTLEIQRTEQGDSAMYLCASRNRGPQETQYFGPGTRLLVL.

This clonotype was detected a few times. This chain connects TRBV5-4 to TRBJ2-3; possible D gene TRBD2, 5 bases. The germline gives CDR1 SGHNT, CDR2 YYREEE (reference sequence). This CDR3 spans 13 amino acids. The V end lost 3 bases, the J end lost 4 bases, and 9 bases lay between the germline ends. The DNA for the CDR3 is TGTGCCAGCAGCTCCACTAGGTCAGATACGCAGTATTTT. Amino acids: CASSSTRSDTQYF.

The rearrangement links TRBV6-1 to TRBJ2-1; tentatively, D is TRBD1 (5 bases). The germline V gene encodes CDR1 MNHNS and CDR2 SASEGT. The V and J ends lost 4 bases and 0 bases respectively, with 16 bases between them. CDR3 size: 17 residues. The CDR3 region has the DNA TGTGCCAGCAGTGCCCGGACAAGGTCAAGCTCCTACAATGAGCAGTTCTTC. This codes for CASSARTRSSSYNEQFF.